This T cell receptor beta chain was found in a study of blood T cell repertoires in COVID-19. In the study overall: Sources were T cells, B-cell-depleted T cells, or PBMCs; the material itself was cDNA or gDNA.

Patients at the Seattle site were enrolled during active infection and followed longitudinally. As originally analysed: From reference gene primer amplification, estimates of nucleated cell counts were derived. Data came from immunoSEQ multiplex PCR; TCRdb stores just in-frame clones and leaves some out. V and J calls plus clone size are reproduced from that table; the DNA served to infer D and trimming. The data hold 150,000 to 200,000 clones, with 75% to 90% observed a single time. The length of the CDR3 is 14 residues. The germline V gene encodes CDR1 DFQATT and CDR2 SNEGSKA (reference sequence). The junction had 9 bases not matched to a gene; V was cut back by 3 bases and J by 7 bases.

V is TRBV20-1 and J is TRBJ2-1; 7 nucleotides match TRBD2. The sequenced sample consisted of peripheral blood. The TCR originated in a woman in her 70s with COVID-19, enrolled during active disease. The CDR3 DNA sequence: TGCAGTGCTAGTCAACCGGGAGGTTGGAATGAGCAGTTCTTC. Translated, it gives CSASQPGGWNEQFF.